This T cell receptor beta chain was identified during a study of blood T cell repertoires in COVID-19. Study information: COVID-19 samples from acute and convalescent phases originated in the United States, Italy and Spain.

The method was immunoSEQ multiplex PCR; TCRdb's version includes in-frame clones alone and lacks a portion of them. The table lists some 230,000 clones, roughly 84% of them singletons. CDR1 is SGHRS and CDR2 is YFSETQ in the germline V gene. The ends lost 4 bases at V and 8 bases at J; junction bases unmatched: 10. The CDR3 spans 15 residues. This clone was recorded only once. This chain joins TRBV5-1 and TRBJ1-4; 8 positions agree with TRBD1. The sequence was obtained from a man aged 45-65 years who had recovered from COVID-19. The sample taken for sequencing was peripheral blood. Here the CDR3 reads CASSRTGQGEEKLFF. DNA for the CDR3: TGCGCCAGCAGCCGAACCGGACAGGGCGAAGAAAAACTGTTTTTT.